The 7 T cell receptor beta chains listed next were all sequenced from one sample in a study of OX40 agonist ivuxolimab in advanced cancers. Library construction relied on the immunoSEQ multiplex PCR assay. The table comes from immuneACCESS by way of TCRdb, which keeps in-frame sequences with V and J called. Part of the clones is missing from these tables; in studies checked, under half for an unresolved V gene and the rest for unknown reasons. The table for this sample lists 40,000 to 55,000 clones; about 80% of them were counted only once. The top ten clones comprise under 11% of the sample. Sequenced here: CD4+ or CD8+ T cells sorted from blood, sampled in a trial of the OX40 agonist ivuxolimab. These receptors were collected from an adult with an advanced solid tumor such as melanoma, head and neck, liver or kidney cancer.

The chain uses TRBV9 and TRBJ1-4, with 10 bases aligning to TRBD1. This CDR3 is 14 amino acids long. Looked up from germline, CDR1 is SGDLS and CDR2 is YYNGEE. V lost 5 bases to trimming and J lost 3 bases; unmatched junction nucleotides: 1. CDR3 region: CASRGQGPNEKLFF. For the CDR3, the DNA is TGTGCCAGCAGGGGACAGGGGCCTAATGAAAAACTGTTTTTT. Full variable domain (remainder filled in from reference TRBV9 and TRBJ1-4): DSGVTQTPKHLITATGQRVTLRCSPRSGDLSVYWYQQSLDQGLQFLIQYYNGEERAKGNILERFSAQQFPDLHSELNLSSLELGDSALYFCASRGQGPNEKLFFGSGTQLSVL.

The V and J genes are TRBV28 and TRBJ2-7; D call uncertain. The CDR3 has 8 residues. Per germline, CDR1 MDHEN and CDR2 SYDVKM. V lost 8 bases and J lost 6, with 2 bases in between. Here the CDR3 DNA reads TGTGCCAGCGGCGAGCAGTACTTC. Its protein product is CASGEQYF.

J is TRBJ2-1 and V is TRBV28; the D gene could be TRBD1 or TRBD2 (5 bases each). V was cut by 7 bases and J by 11 bases, with 24 bases left in between. This CDR3 is 15 amino acids long. Germline values: CDR1 MDHEN, CDR2 SYDVKM. This chain's CDR3 is CASTTPGTGSGKQFF. CDR3 bases: TGTGCCAGCACCACTCCCGGGACCGGGTCTGGAAAGCAGTTCTTC.

The rearrangement links TRBV7-2 to TRBJ1-1; D perhaps matches TRBD1 (5 bases). The CDR3 is 13 amino acids. V lost 4 bases and J lost 5, with 11 bases in between. Looked up from germline, CDR1 is SGHTA and CDR2 is FQGNSA. The CDR3 DNA follows: TGTGCCAGCAGCTCCCAGGGCCCGACTGAAGCTTTCTTT. It encodes CASSSQGPTEAFF.

The V gene is TRBV7-2, the J gene TRBJ2-3; no firm D call. CDR1 is SGHTA, CDR2 FQGNSA, per germline. Trimming shortened V by 4 bases and J by 1 base, and 18 bases separated the two germline ends. The CDR3 has 17 amino acids. The CDR3 spells CASSSTRVGTGTDTQYF. The DNA of the CDR3 is TGTGCCAGCAGCTCCACCAGAGTCGGCACGGGCACAGATACGCAGTATTTT.

The CDR3 DNA sequence: TGTGCCAGCAGTTACTCGGTGCAGGGCCGGGTCGGGGAGCTGTTTTTT. Protein sequence: CASSYSVQGRVGELFF. V is TRBV6-6 and J is TRBJ2-2; weak D call: TRBD1 (5 bases). Germline CDR1 MNHNY, CDR2 SVGAGI (reference sequence). The V gene lost 0 bases and the J gene lost 7 bases, with 15 bases spanning the gap. This CDR3 is 16 amino acids long.

The V gene is TRBV27, the J gene TRBJ2-7; a weak D match, TRBD2 (6 bases). Germline assignment: CDR1 MNHEY and CDR2 SMNVEV (reference sequence). The CDR3 has 13 amino acids. Between the trimmed V and J ends, which lost 8 bases and 3 bases, there was a span of 14 bases. CDR3 DNA sequence: TGTGCCAGCGGCCAGCGGGCTTACTACGAGCAGTACTTC. Its protein is CASGQRAYYEQYF.